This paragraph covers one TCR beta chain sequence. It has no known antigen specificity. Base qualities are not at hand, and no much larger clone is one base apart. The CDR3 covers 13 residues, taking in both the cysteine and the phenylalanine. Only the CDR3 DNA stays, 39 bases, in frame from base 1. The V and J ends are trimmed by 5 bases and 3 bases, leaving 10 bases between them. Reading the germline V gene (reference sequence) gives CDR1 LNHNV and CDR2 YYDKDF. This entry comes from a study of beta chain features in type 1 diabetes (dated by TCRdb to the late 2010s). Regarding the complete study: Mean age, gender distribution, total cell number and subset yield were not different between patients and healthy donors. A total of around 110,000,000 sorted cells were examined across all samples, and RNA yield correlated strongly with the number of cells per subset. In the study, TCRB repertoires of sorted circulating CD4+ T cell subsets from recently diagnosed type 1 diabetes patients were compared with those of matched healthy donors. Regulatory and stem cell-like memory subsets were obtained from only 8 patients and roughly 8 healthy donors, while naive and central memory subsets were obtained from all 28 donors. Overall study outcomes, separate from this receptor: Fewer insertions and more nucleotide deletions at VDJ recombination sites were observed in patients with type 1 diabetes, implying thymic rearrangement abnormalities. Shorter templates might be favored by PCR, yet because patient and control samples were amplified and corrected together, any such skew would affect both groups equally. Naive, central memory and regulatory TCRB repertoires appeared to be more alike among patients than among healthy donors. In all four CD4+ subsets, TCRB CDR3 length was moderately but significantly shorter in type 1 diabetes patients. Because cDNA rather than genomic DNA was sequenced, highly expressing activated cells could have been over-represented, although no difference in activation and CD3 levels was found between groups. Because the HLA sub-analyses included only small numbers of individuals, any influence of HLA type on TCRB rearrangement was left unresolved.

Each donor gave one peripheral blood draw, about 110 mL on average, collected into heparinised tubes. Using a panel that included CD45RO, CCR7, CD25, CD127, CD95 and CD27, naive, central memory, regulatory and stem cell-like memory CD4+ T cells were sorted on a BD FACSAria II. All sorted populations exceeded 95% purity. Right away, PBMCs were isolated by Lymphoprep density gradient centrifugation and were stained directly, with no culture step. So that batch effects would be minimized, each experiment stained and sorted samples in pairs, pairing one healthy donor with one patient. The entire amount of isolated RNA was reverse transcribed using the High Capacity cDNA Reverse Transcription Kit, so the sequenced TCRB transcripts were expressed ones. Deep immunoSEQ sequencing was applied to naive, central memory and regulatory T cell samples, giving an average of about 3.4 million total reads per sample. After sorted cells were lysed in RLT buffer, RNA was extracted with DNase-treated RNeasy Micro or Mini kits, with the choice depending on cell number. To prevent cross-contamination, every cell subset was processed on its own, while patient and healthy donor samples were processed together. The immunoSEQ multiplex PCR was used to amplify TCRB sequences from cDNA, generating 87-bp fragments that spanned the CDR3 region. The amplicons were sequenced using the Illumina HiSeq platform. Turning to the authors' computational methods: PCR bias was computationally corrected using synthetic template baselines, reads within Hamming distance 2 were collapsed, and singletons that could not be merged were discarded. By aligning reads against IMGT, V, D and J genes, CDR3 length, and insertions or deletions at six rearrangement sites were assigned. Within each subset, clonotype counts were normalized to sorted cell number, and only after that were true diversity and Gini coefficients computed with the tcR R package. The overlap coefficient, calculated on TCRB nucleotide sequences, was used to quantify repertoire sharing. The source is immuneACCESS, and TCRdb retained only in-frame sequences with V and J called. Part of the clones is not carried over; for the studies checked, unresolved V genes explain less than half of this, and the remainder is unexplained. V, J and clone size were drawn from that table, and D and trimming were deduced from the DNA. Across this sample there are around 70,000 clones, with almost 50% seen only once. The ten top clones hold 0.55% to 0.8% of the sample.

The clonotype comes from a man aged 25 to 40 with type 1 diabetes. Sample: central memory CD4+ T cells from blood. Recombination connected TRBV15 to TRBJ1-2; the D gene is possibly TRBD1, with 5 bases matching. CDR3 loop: CATSAGTDYGYTF. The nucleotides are TGTGCCACCAGCGCGGGGACGGACTATGGCTACACCTTC.